This TCR beta chain was identified in a study of T cell responses to AZD1222 COVID-19 vaccine. This clone was observed many times. Its cognate antigen is unknown. Study-wide points: Within unmutated variant regions lay the reported targets of nearly half of spike-specific TCRs. Sampling that yielded the repertoires occurred only after the peak T cell response.

The V end was cut by 4 bases, the J end by 7 bases, with 17 bases between. Germline lookup yields CDR1 SGHTA and CDR2 FQGNSA. This CDR3 contains 14 residues. TCRdb's table, derived via immunoSEQ multiplex PCR, lists solely in-frame clones and lacks some. The data hold some 250,000 clones, with 90% to 95% observed a single time. The sequence derives from an adult who received the AZD1222 COVID-19 vaccine. Sequenced here: peripheral blood, sampled 28 days after the second AZD1222 dose. This rearrangement joins TRBV7-2 to TRBJ2-7; D is undetermined. The CDR3 loop reads CASSSQLGAIEQYF. For the CDR3, the DNA is TGTGCCAGCAGCTCCCAGCTAGGAGCTATAGAGCAGTACTTC.